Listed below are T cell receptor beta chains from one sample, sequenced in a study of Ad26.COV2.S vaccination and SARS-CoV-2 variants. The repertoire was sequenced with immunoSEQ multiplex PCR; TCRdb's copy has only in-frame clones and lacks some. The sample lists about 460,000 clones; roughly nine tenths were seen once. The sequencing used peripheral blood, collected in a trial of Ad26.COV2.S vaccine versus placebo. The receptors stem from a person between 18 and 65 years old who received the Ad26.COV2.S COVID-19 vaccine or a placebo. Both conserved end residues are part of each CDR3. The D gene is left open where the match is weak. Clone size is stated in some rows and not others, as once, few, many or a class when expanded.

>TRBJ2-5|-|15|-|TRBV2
CASSSVGQGTETQYF
TGTGCCAGCAGCTCGGTGGGGCAGGGAACAGAGACCCAGTACTTC
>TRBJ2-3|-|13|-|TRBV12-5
CASQGLATDTQYF
TGTGCTAGCCAAGGGCTAGCTACAGATACGCAGTATTTT
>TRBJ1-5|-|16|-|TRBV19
CASRGQLGGGNQPQHF
TGTGCCAGTAGGGGTCAGCTTGGGGGGGGCAATCAGCCCCAGCATTTT
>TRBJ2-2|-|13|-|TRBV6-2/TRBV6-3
CASSYVFTGELFF
TGTGCCAGCAGTTACGTTTTCACCGGGGAGCTGTTTTTT
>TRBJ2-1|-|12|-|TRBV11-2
CASSLANLEQFF
TGTGCCAGCAGCTTAGCCAACCTCGAGCAGTTCTTC
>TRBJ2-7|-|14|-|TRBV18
CASSPTDRSYEQYF
TGTGCCAGCTCACCGACTGACAGGTCCTACGAGCAGTACTTC
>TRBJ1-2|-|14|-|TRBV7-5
CARSPDRGNYGYTF
TGTGCCAGAAGCCCGGACAGAGGGAACTATGGCTACACCTTC
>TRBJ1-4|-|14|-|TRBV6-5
CASSYAGSNEKLFF
TGTGCCAGCAGTTACGCGGGGTCTAATGAAAAACTGTTTTTT
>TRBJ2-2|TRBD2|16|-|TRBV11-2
CASKGLAGGRTGELFF
TGTGCCAGCAAGGGACTAGCGGGGGGGCGCACCGGGGAGCTGTTTTTT
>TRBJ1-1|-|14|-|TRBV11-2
CASSLGPGNTEAFF
TGTGCCAGCAGCTTAGGCCCAGGGAACACTGAAGCTTTCTTT
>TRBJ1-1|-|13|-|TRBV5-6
CASSLGWDRAAFF
TGTGCCAGCAGCTTGGGTTGGGATCGGGCGGCTTTCTTT
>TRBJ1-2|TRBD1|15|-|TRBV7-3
CASSFRDRGLYGYTF
TGTGCCAGCAGCTTTCGGGACAGGGGGCTCTATGGCTACACCTTC
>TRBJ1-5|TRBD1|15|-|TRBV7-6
CASSLDRGSNQPQHF
TGTGCCAGCAGCCTCGACAGGGGAAGCAATCAGCCCCAGCATTTT
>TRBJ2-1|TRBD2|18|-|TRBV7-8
CASSLASASGGAMNEQFF
TGTGCCAGCAGCTTAGCGTCGGCTAGCGGGGGGGCTATGAATGAGCAGTTCTTC
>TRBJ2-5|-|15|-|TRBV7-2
CASSLASASRETQYF
TGTGCCAGCAGCTTAGCGTCGGCTAGCAGGGAGACCCAGTACTTC
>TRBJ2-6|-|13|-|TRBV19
CASSIQGANVLTF
TGTGCCAGTAGTATCCAAGGGGCCAACGTCCTGACTTTC
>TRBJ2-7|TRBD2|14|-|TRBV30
CAWKKSGGLYEQYF
TGTGCCTGGAAAAAATCGGGAGGATTATACGAGCAGTACTTC
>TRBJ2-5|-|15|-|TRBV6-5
CASSSPTRGGETQYF
TGTGCCAGCAGTTCCCCGACCAGGGGGGGGGAGACCCAGTACTTC
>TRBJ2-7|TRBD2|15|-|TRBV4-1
CASSQGPSGHYEQYF
TGCGCCAGCAGCCAAGGCCCTAGCGGACACTACGAGCAGTACTTC
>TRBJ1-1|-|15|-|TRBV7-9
CASSSRGTGNTEAFF
TGTGCCAGCAGCTCAAGAGGTACAGGGAACACTGAAGCTTTCTTT
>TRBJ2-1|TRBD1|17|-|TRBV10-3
CAISETRTGSSYNEQFF
TGTGCCATCAGTGAGACTAGGACAGGGAGCTCCTACAATGAGCAGTTCTTC
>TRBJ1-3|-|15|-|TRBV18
CASSTDTISGNTIYF
TGTGCCAGCTCCACCGACACCATCTCTGGAAACACCATATATTTT
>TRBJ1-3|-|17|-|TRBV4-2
CASSQEMGATSGNTIYF
TGTGCCAGCAGCCAAGAAATGGGGGCAACCTCTGGAAACACCATATATTTT
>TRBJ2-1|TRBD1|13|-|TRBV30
CAWSRGQYNEQFF
TGTGCCTGGAGTAGGGGGCAATACAATGAGCAGTTCTTC
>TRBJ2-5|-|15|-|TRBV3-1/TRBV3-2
CASSQEFGVFGTQYF
TGTGCCAGCAGCCAAGAATTCGGGGTATTTGGGACCCAGTACTTC
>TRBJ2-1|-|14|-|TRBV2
CAGGQQSSYNEQFF
TGTGCCGGGGGGCAACAAAGCTCCTACAATGAGCAGTTCTTC
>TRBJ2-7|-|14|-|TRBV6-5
CASSYLRGSYEQYF
TGTGCCAGCAGTTACTTGAGGGGAAGCTACGAGCAGTACTTC
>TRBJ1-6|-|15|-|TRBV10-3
CAISESGDRNSPLHF
TGTGCCATCAGTGAAAGTGGGGATAGGAATTCACCCCTCCACTTT
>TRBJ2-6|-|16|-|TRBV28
CASTPRGRTGANVLTF
TGTGCCAGCACCCCCCGGGGAAGGACTGGGGCCAACGTCCTGACTTTC
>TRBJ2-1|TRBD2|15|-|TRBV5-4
CASSHPGLADNEQFF
TGTGCCAGCAGCCATCCGGGACTAGCGGACAATGAGCAGTTCTTC
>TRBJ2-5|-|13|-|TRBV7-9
CASSSVLGETQYF
TGTGCCAGCAGCTCAGTATTGGGTGAGACCCAGTACTTC
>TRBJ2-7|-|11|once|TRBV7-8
CASSSHYEQYF
TGTGCCAGCAGCTCTCACTACGAGCAGTACTTC
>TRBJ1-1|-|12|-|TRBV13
CASSHGRDEAFF
TGTGCCAGCAGCCACGGGAGGGATGAAGCTTTCTTT
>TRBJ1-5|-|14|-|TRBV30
CAWSRGSGNQPQHF
TGTGCCTGGTCAAGGGGGTCTGGCAATCAGCCCCAGCATTTT
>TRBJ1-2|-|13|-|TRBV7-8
CASSRREDYGYTF
TGTGCCAGCTCTAGACGGGAGGACTATGGCTACACCTTC
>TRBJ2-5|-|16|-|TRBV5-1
CASSLGPVGVLETQYF
TGCGCCAGCAGCTTGGGTCCGGTTGGGGTGTTGGAGACCCAGTACTTC
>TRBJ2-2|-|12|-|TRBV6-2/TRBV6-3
CASSWDAGELFF
TGTGCCAGCAGCTGGGATGCCGGGGAGCTGTTTTTT
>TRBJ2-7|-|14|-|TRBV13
CASGVRGLDYEQYF
TGTGCCAGCGGGGTCCGAGGCCTGGACTACGAGCAGTACTTC
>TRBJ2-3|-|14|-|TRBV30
CAWSNVGGADTQYF
TGTGCCTGGAGTAACGTGGGGGGAGCAGATACGCAGTATTTT
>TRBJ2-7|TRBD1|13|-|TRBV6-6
CASGTGVSNEQYF
TGTGCCAGCGGGACAGGGGTTTCCAACGAGCAGTACTTC
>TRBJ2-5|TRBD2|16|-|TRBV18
CASSPAAAGAQETQYF
TGTGCCAGCTCACCCGCCGCAGCGGGGGCTCAAGAGACCCAGTACTTC
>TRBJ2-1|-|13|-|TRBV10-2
CASSVNRADEQFF
TGCGCCAGCAGTGTCAACAGGGCCGATGAGCAGTTCTTC
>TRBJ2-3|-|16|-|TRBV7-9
CASSLIGTRQEDTQYF
TGTGCCAGCAGCTTAATTGGGACCCGGCAAGAAGATACGCAGTATTTT
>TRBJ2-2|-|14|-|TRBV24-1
CATQGDTNTGELFF
TGTGCCACCCAAGGGGACACTAACACCGGGGAGCTGTTTTTT
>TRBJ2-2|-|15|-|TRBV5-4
CASTSQGVNTGELFF
TGTGCCAGCACCTCCCAAGGGGTGAACACCGGGGAGCTGTTTTTT
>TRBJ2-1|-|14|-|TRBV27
CASSLFPDYNEQFF
TGTGCCAGCAGTTTATTTCCTGACTACAATGAGCAGTTCTTC
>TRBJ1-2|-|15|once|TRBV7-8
CASSSGREGGFGYTF
TGTGCCAGCAGCTCCGGACGAGAAGGGGGTTTTGGCTACACCTTC
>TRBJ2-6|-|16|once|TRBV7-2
CASSYVPSSGANVLTF
TGTGCCAGCAGCTATGTGCCTAGCTCTGGGGCCAACGTCCTGACTTTC